This TCR beta chain stems from a study of cytomegalovirus exposure and HLA in healthy donors. Study outcomes and limitations: For most TCR beta V segments, an earlier analysis put the productive rate at about 90% or about 30% of the time.

PCR used 60 Vbeta primers and 13 Jbeta primers. Generated by immunoSEQ multiplex PCR, the TCRdb table keeps only in-frame clones and is missing some. This table holds under 250,000 clones, about 78% found once. As regards this clone: Its target is unknown.

Per the germline V gene, CDR1 is SGHTA and CDR2 is FQGNSA. CDR3 length: 14 amino acids. Trimming cost V 5 bases and J 2 bases, with 11 bases left between them. Sequencing was done on a sample of PBMCs. The rearrangement uses TRBV7-2 and TRBJ2-3; D is undetermined. This sequence originates from a male donor in good health and CMV-seronegative. CDR3 amino acids: CASSQYSPTDTQYF. The CDR3 DNA follows: TGTGCCAGCAGCCAATACAGTCCCACAGATACGCAGTATTTT.